The present entry profiles one T cell receptor (beta chain) with its context. Its antigen is still unknown. The data stem from a study of beta chain features in type 1 diabetes. Study conclusions and caveats: Among all four CD4+ subsets, Type 1 diabetes patients had TCRB CDR3s that were moderately but significantly shorter. In patients and controls equally, PCR might favor templates that are shorter.

Every isolated RNA sample was fully reverse transcribed, so sequencing captured expressed TCRB transcripts. Some clones are missing from TCRdb's copy, which holds only in-frame ones; the method was immunoSEQ multiplex PCR. The data contain roughly 180,000 clones, roughly 8% of them seen just once; the ten biggest clones take up 0.5%. V shed 5 bases and J 0 bases; nucleotides not matched to a gene: 13. The CDR3 is made up of 19 amino acids. CDR1 is MDHEN, CDR2 SYDVKM, per germline. This chain uses TRBV28 with TRBJ1-5; 10 nucleotides align to TRBD1. The sequence came from a man between 18 and 29 years old with type 1 diabetes. The sample consisted of central memory CD4+ T cells from blood. Here the CDR3 reads CASSLLTGGAHYSNQPQHF. DNA for the CDR3: TGTGCCAGCAGTCTTTTGACAGGGGGCGCTCATTATAGCAATCAGCCCCAGCATTTT.